The rows below give T cell receptor beta chains drawn from one sample of a study of blood T cell repertoires in COVID-19. Only in-frame clones appear in the TCRdb table, and some are missing; sequencing was by immunoSEQ multiplex PCR. The table has over 150,000 clones, about 85% seen once. Specimen: PBMCs or T cells enriched from blood (not recorded which). The receptors here all came from a woman in her twenties or thirties who had recovered from COVID-19. The CDR3 runs from the conserved cysteine through the conserved F or W. Each record gives: D gene, V gene, clone size, J gene, CDR3 protein, CDR3 DNA. D genes are given only for firm matches. Expanded clones are given a class, and other clones once, few, many or no size at all.

.	TRBV7-8	.	TRBJ2-3	CASILGGTDTQYF	TGTGCCAGCATACTAGGAGGCACAGATACGCAGTATTTT
TRBD1	TRBV6-5	.	TRBJ2-1	CAAGTGHYNEQFF	TGTGCCGCCGGGACAGGCCACTACAATGAGCAGTTCTTC
.	TRBV5-6	.	TRBJ1-3	CASSRGDSVNTIYF	TGTGCCAGCAGCCGGGGGGACTCTGTGAACACCATATATTTT
TRBD1	TRBV4-3	.	TRBJ2-7	CASSQSGGQGREQYF	TGCGCCAGCAGCCAATCGGGTGGACAGGGTCGCGAGCAGTACTTC
.	TRBV14	.	TRBJ1-4	CASSQGGVGDYEKLFF	TGTGCCAGCAGCCAAGGAGGGGTCGGGGACTATGAAAAACTGTTTTTT
.	TRBV2	few	TRBJ2-7	CASSERSYEQYF	TGTGCCAGCAGTGAAAGGAGCTACGAGCAGTACTTC
.	TRBV5-1	.	TRBJ2-7	CASTGDSNSYEQYF	TGCGCCAGCACCGGCGACAGTAACTCCTACGAGCAGTACTTC
TRBD1	TRBV12-3/TRBV12-4	.	TRBJ1-2	CASTTVGGGYTF	TGTGCCAGCACCACCGTAGGGGGCGGCTACACCTTC
.	TRBV7-9	.	TRBJ2-7	CASSTDWYEQYF	TGTGCCAGCAGTACCGACTGGTACGAGCAGTACTTC
.	TRBV5-4	once	TRBJ1-2	CASSFWQGYGYTF	TGTGCCAGCAGCTTTTGGCAGGGTTATGGCTACACCTTC
.	TRBV10-3	.	TRBJ1-1	CAISGGREYTEAFF	TGTGCCATCAGTGGAGGGCGGGAGTACACTGAAGCTTTCTTT
.	TRBV5-6	.	TRBJ1-2	CASSLSGQPYGYTF	TGTGCCAGCAGCTTGTCTGGACAGCCCTATGGCTACACCTTC
TRBD1	TRBV19	.	TRBJ2-3	CASSTPDRADTQYF	TGTGCCAGTAGTACCCCCGACAGGGCAGATACGCAGTATTTT
.	TRBV9	.	TRBJ1-1	CASSVVGGLGTEAFF	TGTGCCAGCAGCGTAGTCGGGGGGCTGGGCACTGAAGCTTTCTTT
.	TRBV7-2	.	TRBJ2-1	CASSLYRYNEQFF	TGTGCCAGCAGCTTATACAGGTACAATGAGCAGTTCTTC
.	TRBV29-1	.	TRBJ1-1	CSAPKLGGTEAFF	TGCAGCGCCCCAAAACTCGGGGGCACTGAAGCTTTCTTT
.	TRBV19	few	TRBJ1-1	CAISTYMNTEAFF	TGTGCCATCTCGACTTACATGAACACTGAAGCTTTCTTT
.	TRBV15	.	TRBJ2-2	CATSREGRGPNTGELFF	TGTGCCACCAGCAGAGAGGGGCGCGGCCCGAACACCGGGGAGCTGTTTTTT
.	TRBV5-1	once	TRBJ1-1	CASSLKGGFEAFF	TGCGCCAGCAGCTTGAAGGGGGGGTTTGAAGCTTTCTTT
TRBD2	TRBV7-3	.	TRBJ2-2	CASSLDPGTSSAGELFF	TGTGCCAGCAGCTTAGACCCCGGGACTAGCTCTGCCGGGGAGCTGTTTTTT
.	TRBV5-4	once	TRBJ1-1	CASSPGHNTEAFF	TGTGCCAGCAGCCCAGGGCATAACACTGAAGCTTTCTTT
TRBD2	TRBV4-1	.	TRBJ2-1	CASSQVPSGGMNEQFF	TGCGCCAGCAGCCAAGTCCCTAGCGGGGGTATGAATGAGCAGTTCTTC
TRBD1	TRBV11-3	once	TRBJ1-6	CASRLQGGSPLHF	TGTGCCAGCAGGCTCCAGGGGGGATCACCCCTCCACTTT
.	TRBV5-1	.	TRBJ1-4	CASSYSVNEKLFF	TGCGCCAGCAGCTACTCTGTGAATGAAAAACTGTTTTTT
.	TRBV5-1	.	TRBJ2-3	CASSLVSGRGTDTQYF	TGCGCCAGCAGCTTGGTATCGGGCAGGGGAACAGATACGCAGTATTTT
TRBD1	TRBV11-3	.	TRBJ2-7	CASSPYRGSDPYEQYF	TGTGCCAGCAGCCCCTACAGGGGTTCGGACCCCTACGAGCAGTACTTC
.	TRBV7-2	.	TRBJ1-4	CASSSTGWPNEKLFF	TGTGCCAGCAGCTCTACAGGGTGGCCTAATGAAAAACTGTTTTTT
.	TRBV30	few	TRBJ1-2	CAWSVSDYGYTF	TGTGCCTGGAGTGTGAGTGACTATGGCTACACCTTC
.	TRBV11-3	once	TRBJ2-2	CASRTGNANTGELFF	TGTGCCAGCAGAACCGGGAACGCGAACACCGGGGAGCTGTTTTTT
TRBD1	TRBV7-2	.	TRBJ1-1	CASSLAPSLRQGGNTEAFF	TGTGCCAGCAGCTTAGCCCCCAGCTTACGACAGGGAGGGAACACTGAAGCTTTCTTT
TRBD1	TRBV15	.	TRBJ1-5	CATSRDPQGGNQPQHF	TGTGCCACCAGCAGAGATCCCCAGGGGGGCAATCAGCCCCAGCATTTT
.	TRBV6-5	.	TRBJ1-2	CASSASAGYGYTF	TGTGCCAGCAGCGCATCCGCAGGGTATGGCTACACCTTC
.	TRBV30	.	TRBJ2-7	CAWSVRSGEQYF	TGTGCCTGGAGTGTCCGGTCTGGCGAGCAGTACTTC
.	TRBV29-1	.	TRBJ1-3	CSVEGGSGGNTIYF	TGCAGCGTTGAGGGCGGGTCGGGCGGAAACACCATATATTTT
.	TRBV27	.	TRBJ2-1	CASSPDYYNEQFF	TGTGCCAGCAGTCCGGACTATTACAATGAGCAGTTCTTC
TRBD2	TRBV2	.	TRBJ2-7	CASRPQLAGIYEQYF	TGTGCCAGCAGGCCCCAACTAGCGGGGATCTACGAGCAGTACTTC